One sample yielded the 15 T cell receptor beta chains listed below, sequenced in a study of PD-1 blockade in mismatch repair-deficient tumors. Sequencing used immunoSEQ multiplex PCR; TCRdb keeps in-frame clones, though not all of them. The sample has approximately 110,000 clones; 70% to 80% are singletons. This specimen was peripheral blood, taken roughly 13 months after starting pembrolizumab. The receptors come from an adult with mismatch repair-deficient cancer.

CDR3 coding DNA: TGTGCCTGGACCCGATTTAGGAGCGGGGGAGAGCAGTACTTC. As protein: CAWTRFRSGGEQYF. V usage is TRBV30 and J usage is TRBJ2-7, with 8 positions matching TRBD2. J was trimmed by 7 bases and V by 4 bases; bases with no gene match: 12. The CDR3 length is 14 residues. Germline values: CDR1 GTSNPN, CDR2 SVGIG (reference sequence).

This chain links TRBV27 with TRBJ1-5; D uncertain. V dropped 3 bases and J dropped 4 bases, with 10 bases sitting between them. The CDR3 loop spans 14 amino acids. CDR1 is MNHEY and CDR2 is SMNVEV in the germline V gene (reference sequence). In DNA, the CDR3 is TGTGCCAGCAGTTTTAATAGGATTAATCAGCCCCAGCATTTT. Amino acids: CASSFNRINQPQHF.

As for this clone: At one boundary the junction diverges from the germline segment, which might be a read error. The J gene is TRBJ2-2, the V gene TRBV10-3, with D tentatively TRBD1 (5 bases). Germline V gene sequence: CDR1 ENHRY, CDR2 SYGVKD. This CDR3 has 14 residues. The chain's CDR3 is CAISEVGVTGELFF. The CDR3 DNA reads TGTGCCATCAGTGAGGTAGGGGTCACCGGTGAGCTGTTTTTT.

The chain couples TRBV10-3 to TRBJ2-2, with TRBD2 matching 11 bases. V lost 3 bases, J lost 4 bases, and 4 bases stayed unmatched. The germline V gene encodes CDR1 ENHRY and CDR2 SYGVKD. The CDR3 has 16 residues. The CDR3 DNA follows: TGTGCCATCAGTGACCTAGCGGGAGGCGCCACCGGGGAGCTGTTTTTT. This encodes CAISDLAGGATGELFF.

This chain joins TRBV7-2 and TRBJ1-5, with TRBD1 identical over 7 bases. Germline CDR1 SGHTA, CDR2 FQGNSA. V lost 2 bases to trimming and J lost 7 bases; unmatched junction nucleotides: 8. CDR3 length: 15 residues. CDR3 coding DNA: TGTGCCAGCAGCTTAACGACAGGGTCGGGGCAGCCCCAGCATTTT. This encodes CASSLTTGSGQPQHF. The complete variable domain, with remaining parts taken from reference TRBV7-2 and TRBJ1-5, reads GAGVSQSPSNKVTEKGKDVELRCDPISGHTALYWYRQSLGQGLEFLIYFQGNSAPDKSGLPSDRFSAERTGGSVSTLTIQRTQQEDSAVYLCASSLTTGSGQPQHFGDGTRLSIL.

This chain joins TRBV9 and TRBJ2-5; TRBD2 might be the D (5 bases). Trimming took off 0 bases at V and 4 bases at J, with 10 bases between the two ends. CDR3 size: 14 residues. CDR1 SGDLS and CDR2 YYNGEE come from the germline V gene. CDR3: CASSVVPSGETQYF. The CDR3 DNA reads as TGTGCCAGCAGCGTAGTTCCAAGCGGAGAGACCCAGTACTTC.

The chain uses TRBV5-1 and TRBJ2-1; TRBD2 aligns across 13 bases. CDR1 SGHRS and CDR2 YFSETQ come from the germline V gene. V gave up 0 bases and J gave up 4 bases; unmatched junction bases: 7. The CDR3 sequence is 18 residues long. CDR3 protein: CASSLVPTSGGRYNEQFF. CDR3 coding DNA: TGCGCCAGCAGCTTGGTGCCGACTAGCGGGGGGCGGTACAATGAGCAGTTCTTC. Looking up the rest from reference TRBV5-1 and TRBJ2-1 gives the full variable domain: KAGVTQTPRYLIKTRGQQVTLSCSPISGHRSVSWYQQTPGQGLQFLFEYFSETQRNKGNFPGRFSGRQFSNSRSEMNVSTLELGDSALYLCASSLVPTSGGRYNEQFFGPGTRLTVL.

This chain connects TRBV18 to TRBJ2-7; 10 bases are a match to TRBD2. The CDR3 spans 18 residues. Germline CDR1 KGHSH, CDR2 LQKENI. Trimming at V came to 2 bases and at J to 4 bases, leaving 14 bases not matched to a gene. The CDR3 sequence is CASSPEAHLGLAAYEQYF. The CDR3 nucleotides are TGTGCCAGCTCACCAGAGGCACACTTAGGACTAGCGGCTTACGAGCAGTACTTC.

The J gene is TRBJ2-1, the V gene TRBV15; possible D gene TRBD2, 5 bases. The CDR3 has 14 amino acids. V lost 0 bases to trimming and J lost 10 bases, with 13 bases between them. Looked up from germline, CDR1 is LNHNV and CDR2 is YYDKDF (reference sequence). The CDR3 loop is CATSRDRGSAEQFF. The CDR3 DNA is TGTGCCACCAGCAGAGACAGAGGGTCGGCCGAGCAGTTCTTC. Full variable domain (missing parts from reference TRBV15 and TRBJ2-1): DAMVIQNPRYQVTQFGKPVTLSCSQTLNHNVMYWYQQKSSQAPKLLFHYYDKDFNNEADTPDNFQSRRPNTSFCFLDIRSPGLGDTAMYLCATSRDRGSAEQFFGPGTRLTVL.

The chain employs TRBV7-2 and TRBJ2-7; D call uncertain. Germline CDR1 SGHTA, CDR2 FQGNSA. This CDR3 is 13 amino acids long. V lost 0 bases and J lost 7, with 10 bases in between. The CDR3 region is CASSLAPPREQYF. CDR3 nucleotide sequence: TGTGCCAGCAGCTTAGCACCGCCGAGGGAGCAGTACTTC.

DNA of the CDR3: TGTGCCAGCTCACCTCGACAGGGGGGTGGCACAGATACGCAGTATTTT. Translated, it gives CASSPRQGGGTDTQYF. The V call is TRBV18, the J call TRBJ2-3, with 9 bases identical to TRBD1. The CDR3 extends over 16 amino acids. Germline V gives CDR1 KGHSH, CDR2 LQKENI. V lost 3 bases and J lost 1; bases outside the gene matches: 5.

The chain carries TRBV11-2 and TRBJ2-2, with D unclear. The germline V gene has CDR1 SGHAT and CDR2 FQNNGV. V lost 5 bases and J 6 bases, leaving 10 bases between the germline ends. The CDR3 extends over 13 amino acids. Here the CDR3 reads CASSATGAGELFF. In nucleotides, the CDR3 is TGTGCCAGCAGCGCGACTGGCGCCGGGGAGCTGTTTTTT.

The chain has TRBV25-1 and TRBJ2-3; D gene uncertain. The germline CDR1 and CDR2 sequences are MGHDK and SYGVNS. CDR3 length: 13 residues. Trimming stripped 6 bases from V and 1 base from J, with 8 bases between. Here the CDR3 DNA reads TGTGCCAGCAGGACACAAGGCACAGATACGCAGTATTTT. Residues: CASRTQGTDTQYF.

CDR3 in DNA: TGCGCCAGCAGCGCCAGGACAGGGGGCCGGAACACTGAAGCTTTCTTT. It specifies CASSARTGGRNTEAFF. The genes are TRBV5-1 and TRBJ1-1, with 11 nucleotides matching TRBD1. Per germline, CDR1 SGHRS and CDR2 YFSETQ. The CDR3 has 16 amino acids. Trimming cost V 4 bases and J 1 base; bases outside gene matches: 6.

The rearrangement links TRBV5-6 to TRBJ1-5, with TRBD1 as a possible D gene (6 bases). The CDR3 covers 15 residues. V was trimmed by 2 bases and J by 2 bases, leaving 11 bases between them. Germline CDR1 SGHDT, CDR2 YYEEEE. The CDR3, as DNA: TGTGCCAGCAGCTTCCGGTCAGGGGGCAATCAGCCCCAGCATTTT. Translation: CASSFRSGGNQPQHF.